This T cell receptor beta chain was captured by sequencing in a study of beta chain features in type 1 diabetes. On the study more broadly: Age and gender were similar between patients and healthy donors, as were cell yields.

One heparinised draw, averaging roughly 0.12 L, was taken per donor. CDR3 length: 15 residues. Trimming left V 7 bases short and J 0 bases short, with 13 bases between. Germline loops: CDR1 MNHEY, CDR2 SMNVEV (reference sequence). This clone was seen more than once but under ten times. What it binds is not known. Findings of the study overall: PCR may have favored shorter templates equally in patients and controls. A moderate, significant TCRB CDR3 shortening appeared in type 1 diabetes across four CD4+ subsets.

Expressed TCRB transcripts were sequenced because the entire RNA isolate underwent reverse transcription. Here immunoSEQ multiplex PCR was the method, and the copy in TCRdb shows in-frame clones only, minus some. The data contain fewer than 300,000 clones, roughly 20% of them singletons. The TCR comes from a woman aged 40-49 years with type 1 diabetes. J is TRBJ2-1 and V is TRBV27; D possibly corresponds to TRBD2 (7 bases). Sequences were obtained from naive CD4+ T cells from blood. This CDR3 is CASTGGVSSYNEQFF. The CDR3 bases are TGTGCCAGCACGGGGGGCGTCAGCTCCTACAATGAGCAGTTCTTC.